This T cell receptor beta chain was recorded in a study of T-cell memory formation after mild COVID-19. The wider study: There were largely donor-specific TCR clusters.

Study-level results: Second-wave clones peaking on day 37 lacked confirmed SARS-CoV-2 specificity. Contracting CD4+ clones sat mainly in CM and EM; CD8+ in EMRA.

V shed 3 bases and J 4 bases; nucleotides not matched to a gene: 2. This CDR3 is 14 amino acids long. Germline lookup yields CDR1 MNHEY and CDR2 SVGAGI. Constant-segment primers served in 5'RACE that generated TCR alpha and TCR beta cDNA libraries bearing sample barcodes and UMIs. TCRdb itself ran the 5' RACE reads through MiXCR, one entry per CDR3 protein. Found here are around 310,000 distinct CDR3 sequences, around a fifth of them singletons; the top ten hold roughly a fifth. This clonotype was found a few times. Its target is not known. This clonotype was sampled from a man aged 18 to 30 who had mild COVID-19 (a few samples of this study predate the infection). Cell type and time point are not known. The rearrangement uses TRBV6-5 and TRBJ1-3; TRBD1 matches 8 bases. Sequenced material: PBMCs or a T cell subset sorted from them (not recorded which). CDR3 protein: CASSYGQGGNTIYF. In DNA form, the CDR3 reads TGTGCCAGCAGTTATGGACAGGGAGGAAACACCATATATTTT.